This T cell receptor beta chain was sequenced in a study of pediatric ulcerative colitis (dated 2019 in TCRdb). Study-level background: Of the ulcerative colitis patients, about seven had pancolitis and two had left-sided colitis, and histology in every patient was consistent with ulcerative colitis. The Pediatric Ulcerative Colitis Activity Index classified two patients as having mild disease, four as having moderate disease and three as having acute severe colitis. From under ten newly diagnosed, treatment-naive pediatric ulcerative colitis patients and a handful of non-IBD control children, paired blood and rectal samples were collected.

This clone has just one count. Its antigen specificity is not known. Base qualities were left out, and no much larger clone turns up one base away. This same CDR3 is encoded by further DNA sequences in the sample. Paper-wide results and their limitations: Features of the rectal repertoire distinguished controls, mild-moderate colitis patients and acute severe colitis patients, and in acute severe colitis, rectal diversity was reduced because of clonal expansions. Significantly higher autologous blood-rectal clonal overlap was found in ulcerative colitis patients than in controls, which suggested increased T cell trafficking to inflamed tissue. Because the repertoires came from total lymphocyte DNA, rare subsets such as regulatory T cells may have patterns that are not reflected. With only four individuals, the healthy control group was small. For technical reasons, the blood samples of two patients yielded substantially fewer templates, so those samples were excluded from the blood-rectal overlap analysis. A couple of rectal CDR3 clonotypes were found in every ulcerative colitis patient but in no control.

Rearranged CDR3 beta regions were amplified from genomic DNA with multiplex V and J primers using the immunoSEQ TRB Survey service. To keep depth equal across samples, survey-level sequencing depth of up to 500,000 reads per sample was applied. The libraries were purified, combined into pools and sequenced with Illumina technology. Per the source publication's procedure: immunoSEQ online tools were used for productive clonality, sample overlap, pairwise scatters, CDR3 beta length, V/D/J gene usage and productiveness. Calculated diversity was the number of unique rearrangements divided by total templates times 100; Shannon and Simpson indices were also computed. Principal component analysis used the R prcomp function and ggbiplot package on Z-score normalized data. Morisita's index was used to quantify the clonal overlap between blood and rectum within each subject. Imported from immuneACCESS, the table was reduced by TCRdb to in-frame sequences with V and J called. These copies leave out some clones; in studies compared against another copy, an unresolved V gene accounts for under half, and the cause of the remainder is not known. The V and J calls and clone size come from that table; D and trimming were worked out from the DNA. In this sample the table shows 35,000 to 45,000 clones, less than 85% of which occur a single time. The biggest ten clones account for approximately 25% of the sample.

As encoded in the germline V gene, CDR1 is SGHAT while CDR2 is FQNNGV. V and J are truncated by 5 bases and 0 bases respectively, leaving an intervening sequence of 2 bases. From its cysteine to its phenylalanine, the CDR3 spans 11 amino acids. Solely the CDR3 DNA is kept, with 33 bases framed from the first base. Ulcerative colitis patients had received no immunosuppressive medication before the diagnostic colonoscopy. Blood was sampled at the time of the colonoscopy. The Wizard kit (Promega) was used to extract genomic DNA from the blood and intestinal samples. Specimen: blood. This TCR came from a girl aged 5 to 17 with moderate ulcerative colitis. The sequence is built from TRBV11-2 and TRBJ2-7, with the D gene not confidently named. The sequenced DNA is TGTGCCAGCAGCCCCTCCTACGAGCAGTACTTC. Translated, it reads CASSPSYEQYF. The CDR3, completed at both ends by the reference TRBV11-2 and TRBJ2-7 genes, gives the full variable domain EAGVAQSPRYKIIEKRQSVAFWCNPISGHATLYWYQQILGQGPKLLIQFQNNGVVDDSQLPKDRFSAERLKGVDSTLKIQPAKLEDSAVYLCASSPSYEQYFGPGTRLTVT.